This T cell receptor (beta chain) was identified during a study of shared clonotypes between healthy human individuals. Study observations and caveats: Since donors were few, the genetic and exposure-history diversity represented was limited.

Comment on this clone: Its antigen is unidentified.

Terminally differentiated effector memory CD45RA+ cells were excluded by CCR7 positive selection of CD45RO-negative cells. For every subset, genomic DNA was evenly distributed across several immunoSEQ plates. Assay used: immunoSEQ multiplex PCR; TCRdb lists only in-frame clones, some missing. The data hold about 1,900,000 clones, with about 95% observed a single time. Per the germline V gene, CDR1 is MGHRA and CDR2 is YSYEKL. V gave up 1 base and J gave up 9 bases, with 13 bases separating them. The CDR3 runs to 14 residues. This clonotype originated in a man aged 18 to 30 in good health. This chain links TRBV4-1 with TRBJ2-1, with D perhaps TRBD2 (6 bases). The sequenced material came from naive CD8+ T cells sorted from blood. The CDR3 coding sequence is TGCGCCAGCAGCCAAGGCCAACTCGGGGGTGAGCAGTTCTTC. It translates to CASSQGQLGGEQFF.